The 25 T cell receptor beta chains reported below all come from one sample, sequenced in a study of T cells in Graves' hyperthyroidism and ophthalmopathy. There were TCR beta CDR3 regions amplified from RNA transcripts. The HTBI primer set drove a first-round RT-PCR of the TCR CDR3. Via MiXCR, TCRdb re-called the multiplex PCR reads, giving one row per CDR3 protein. The table shows under 300,000 distinct CDR3 sequences, with 20% to 25% occurring only once. Sample: blood. The receptors derive from a man in his forties with Graves' hyperthyroidism that later progressed to Graves' ophthalmopathy.

The gene calls are TRBV6-2 or TRBV6-3 and TRBJ1-1; D gene unclear. V dropped 2 bases and J dropped 2 bases, with 9 bases sitting between them. Germline V lookup: CDR1 MNHEY, CDR2 SVGEGT. The CDR3 consists of 14 residues. In DNA form, the CDR3 reads TGTGCCAGCAGTTACACGGGGTTTAACACTGAAGCTTTCTTT. Translated, it gives CASSYTGFNTEAFF.

The chain uses TRBV6-1 and TRBJ2-7, with 7 positions matching TRBD1. Germline values: CDR1 MNHNS, CDR2 SASEGT. V dropped 7 bases and J dropped 3; count of bases not matched to a gene: 9. CDR3 length: 14 residues. The CDR3 DNA follows: TGTGCCAGCAAGCCCGCCGGGACAGACTACGAGCAGTACTTC. Protein sequence: CASKPAGTDYEQYF.

The chain joins TRBV3-1 to TRBJ1-2; a weak D match, TRBD1 (5 bases). The CDR3 has 14 residues. Per the germline V gene, CDR1 is LGHDT and CDR2 is YNNKEL (reference sequence). The V and J ends lost 0 bases and 6 bases respectively, with 11 bases between them. In DNA, the CDR3 is TGTGCCAGCAGCCAAGAGGGCAGGGAAAATGGCTACACCTTC. Translation: CASSQEGRENGYTF.

The chain recombines TRBV7-3 with TRBJ2-6; D is unresolved. Germline V gene data show CDR1 as SGHTA and CDR2 as FQGTGA. The V end was cut by 5 bases, the J end by 1 base, with 9 bases between. CDR3 length equals 15 residues. CDR3: CASSPNLSGANVLTF. The CDR3 nucleotides are TGTGCCAGCAGCCCTAACTTATCTGGGGCCAACGTCCTGACTTTC.

This chain connects TRBV5-1 to TRBJ1-1; D is unclear. Looked up from germline, CDR1 is SGHRS and CDR2 is YFSETQ. Trimming left V 0 bases short and J 1 base short, with 10 bases between. The CDR3 runs to 15 residues. The CDR3 here is CASSLGYSRNTEAFF. In nucleotides, the CDR3 is TGCGCCAGCAGCTTGGGATATAGCAGGAACACTGAAGCTTTCTTT.

At least ten counts were recorded for this clonotype. V usage is TRBV29-1 and J usage is TRBJ1-2; tentatively, D is TRBD1 (5 bases). Trimming pared 6 bases from V and 12 bases from J, leaving 20 bases between. The germline V gene has CDR1 SQVTM and CDR2 ANQGSEA. CDR3 length: 12 amino acids. CDR3 bases: TGCAGCGTCGAGGCGGACATCGCCCCACACACCTTC. It specifies CSVEADIAPHTF.

This clonotype was counted at least ten times. The gene calls are TRBV12-3 or TRBV12-4 and TRBJ2-2; D is undetermined. The CDR3 runs to 13 residues. V was cut by 6 bases and J by 4 bases, with 9 bases left in between. In DNA form, the CDR3 reads TGTGCCAGCAGCCCCTACGGCACCGGGGAGCTGTTTTTT. As protein: CASSPYGTGELFF.

This clonotype has a count of ten or more. CDR3 residues: CASGAPGRTYEQYF. The CDR3 DNA sequence: TGTGCCAGCGGGGCACCGGGACGGACCTACGAGCAGTACTTC. The chain joins TRBV27 to TRBJ2-7; D may be TRBD1 or TRBD2 (5 bases each). The CDR3 spans 14 residues. The ends were cut back, 8 bases at V and 2 bases at J, with 16 bases in the middle. Germline loops: CDR1 MNHEY, CDR2 SMNVEV (reference sequence).

V is TRBV6-5 and J is TRBJ2-2; 9 bases fit TRBD1. V was pared by 4 bases and J by 4 bases, with 7 bases of the junction left unmatched. Germline lookup yields CDR1 MNHEY and CDR2 SVGAGI. This CDR3 has 16 amino acids. DNA of the CDR3: TGTGCCAGCAGTTCCGTGGGACAGGGATCCACCGGGGAGCTGTTTTTT. As protein: CASSSVGQGSTGELFF.

On this clonotype itself: One junction end does not reproduce the germline sequence, and a read error may be involved. This rearrangement joins TRBV5-3 to TRBJ1-5; D remains unclear. TRBV5-3 is marked as an open reading frame, function uncertain. CDR3 length: 13 amino acids. CDR3 amino acids: CASSFMGNQPQHF. The CDR3 coding sequence is TGTGCCAGCAGCTTTATGGGGAATCAGCCCCAGCATTTT.

This clonotype was observed at least ten times. The rearrangement uses TRBV11-2 and TRBJ1-5; no definite D call. Germline V gene lookup returns CDR1 SGHAT and CDR2 FQNNGV. Trimming cost V 5 bases and J 0 bases, with 8 bases left between them. The CDR3 extends over 14 amino acids. CDR3 DNA sequence: TGTGCCAGCAGCGCCCACAGTAGCAATCAGCCCCAGCATTTT. This encodes CASSAHSSNQPQHF.

This clonotype was observed at least ten times. The chain carries TRBV5-1 and TRBJ2-7; no definite D call. Germline CDR1 reads SGHRS; CDR2 reads YFSETQ. This CDR3 is built from 14 residues. V was clipped by 2 bases and J by 7 bases, with 16 bases between them. The CDR3 here is CASSFGGPTREQYF. In nucleotides, the CDR3 is TGCGCCAGCAGCTTCGGCGGACCGACGCGGGAGCAGTACTTC.

This clonotype was counted at least ten times. The rearrangement links TRBV5-1 to TRBJ1-1; no clear D gene. The germline V gene has CDR1 SGHRS and CDR2 YFSETQ. Trimming removed 5 bases at V and 1 base at J, with 9 bases between. CDR3 length: 13 amino acids. CDR3 in amino acids: CASRLQENTEAFF. The CDR3, as DNA: TGCGCCAGCAGACTTCAAGAGAACACTGAAGCTTTCTTT. Combining the CDR3 with reference TRBV5-1 and TRBJ1-1 gives the whole variable domain KAGVTQTPRYLIKTRGQQVTLSCSPISGHRSVSWYQQTPGQGLQFLFEYFSETQRNKGNFPGRFSGRQFSNSRSEMNVSTLELGDSALYLCASRLQENTEAFFGQGTRLTVV.

This clonotype has at least ten counts. The chain has TRBV5-1 and TRBJ2-2; TRBD2 is a possible D gene (5 bases). CDR3 length equals 15 residues. The germline gives CDR1 SGHRS, CDR2 YFSETQ. V lost 6 bases to trimming and J lost 6 bases, with 18 bases between them. In DNA, the CDR3 is TGCGCCAGCACCGCTGTGGCGGGTCTCTCCGGGGAGCTGTTTTTT. Translated: CASTAVAGLSGELFF. Combining the CDR3 with reference TRBV5-1 and TRBJ2-2 gives the whole variable domain KAGVTQTPRYLIKTRGQQVTLSCSPISGHRSVSWYQQTPGQGLQFLFEYFSETQRNKGNFPGRFSGRQFSNSRSEMNVSTLELGDSALYLCASTAVAGLSGELFFGEGSRLTVL.

This clonotype was recorded at least ten times. The rearrangement links TRBV12-3 or TRBV12-4 to TRBJ2-5; 7 nucleotides align to TRBD1. V gave up 7 bases and J gave up 9 bases; unmatched junction bases: 11. The CDR3 has 13 residues. Here the CDR3 DNA reads TGTGCCAGCAATACAGGGGTGGTTGATCCCCAGTACTTC. Translation: CASNTGVVDPQYF.

This clonotype was observed at least ten times. This chain links TRBV5-1 with TRBJ2-5; 12 bases are shared with TRBD1. Germline V lookup: CDR1 SGHRS, CDR2 YFSETQ. This CDR3 is 18 amino acids long. The ends lost 3 bases at V and 5 bases at J; junction bases unmatched: 14. In nucleotides, the CDR3 is TGCGCCAGCAGCTCGTCTCCGGGACAGGGGGCAAGGATGGAGACCCAGTACTTC. Translated: CASSSSPGQGARMETQYF.

The table lists this clonotype with a few counts. This chain links TRBV6-5 with TRBJ1-1, with a weak D call TRBD1 (5 bases). CDR3 length: 14 residues. Germline CDR1 MNHEY, CDR2 SVGAGI. The V gene lost 5 bases and the J gene lost 4 bases, with 14 bases spanning the gap. The CDR3 DNA reads TGTGCCAGCAGTAACAGTCAGGGAGGCACTGAAGCTTTCTTT. Protein sequence: CASSNSQGGTEAFF.

This clonotype was counted at least ten times. J is TRBJ1-5 and V is TRBV19; a weak D match, TRBD1 (5 bases). The CDR3 runs 14 residues. Germline CDR1 is LNHDA and CDR2 is SQIVND (reference sequence). Trimming stripped 7 bases from V and 6 bases from J, with 16 bases between. The CDR3 is CASTRWGTGQPQHF. The CDR3 coding sequence is TGTGCCAGTACCAGATGGGGGACGGGTCAGCCCCAGCATTTT.

This clonotype was picked up a small number of times. The J gene is TRBJ2-7, the V gene TRBV6-1, with TRBD1 identical over 9 bases. Germline trimming cut 6 bases from V and 6 bases from J; bases unmatched to any gene: 6. The CDR3 is made up of 13 amino acids. Germline V gene lookup returns CDR1 MNHNS and CDR2 SASEGT. CDR3 DNA: TGTGCCAGCAGATCCGGACAGGGGATCGAGCAGTACTTC. Its translation: CASRSGQGIEQYF.

In its sample, this clonotype was seen many times. V is TRBV6-6 and J is TRBJ1-1; D gene unclear. Germline CDR1 and CDR2: MNHNY and SVGAGI (reference sequence). Between the trimmed V and J ends, which lost 6 bases and 2 bases, there was a span of 13 bases. The CDR3 is 14 amino acids. CDR3 coding DNA: TGTGCCAGCAGCCTTAAACAGATAAACACTGAAGCTTTCTTT. It codes for CASSLKQINTEAFF.

This chain links TRBV4-2 with TRBJ1-1; D is possibly TRBD1 (5 bases). The V gene's germline CDR1 is LGHNA and CDR2 YNFKEQ. The CDR3 runs 15 residues. The V and J ends lost 4 bases and 10 bases respectively, with 22 bases between them. CDR3 sequence (DNA): TGTGCCAGCAGCCTAACGGAGGGGACCCTTGCGCCAGCTTTCTTT. Its translation is CASSLTEGTLAPAFF.

This clonotype was seen ten or more times. The chain combines TRBV12-3 or TRBV12-4 with TRBJ2-2, with 8 positions matching TRBD2. With V trimmed by 6 bases and J by 3 bases, 9 bases remained unmatched. The CDR3 spans 16 residues. The CDR3 sequence is CASRSGPGLDTGELFF. The CDR3 DNA is TGTGCCAGCAGATCCGGGCCGGGACTAGACACCGGGGAGCTGTTTTTT.

This clonotype was seen only a few times. The chain uses TRBV5-1 and TRBJ1-1, with D possibly being TRBD1 (5 bases). The ends were cut back, 2 bases at V and 5 bases at J, with 13 bases in the middle. Germline-derived CDR1 and CDR2 are SGHRS and YFSETQ. CDR3 length: 14 residues. The CDR3: CASSLILGETEAFF. In DNA, the CDR3 is TGCGCCAGCAGCTTAATTTTAGGGGAAACTGAAGCTTTCTTT.

This clonotype came up many times. The rearrangement joins TRBV7-2 to TRBJ1-5, with no clear D. The germline V gene has CDR1 SGHTA and CDR2 FQGNSA. V gave up 4 bases and J gave up 3 bases, with 7 bases separating them. The CDR3 is made up of 13 amino acids. The CDR3: CASSSWTNQPQHF. CDR3 bases: TGTGCCAGCAGCTCATGGACCAATCAGCCCCAGCATTTT.

This clonotype came up once. The chain carries TRBV12-3 or TRBV12-4 and TRBJ1-5, with no clear D. The CDR3 totals 16 residues. Trimming took off 3 bases at V and 4 bases at J, with 16 bases between the two ends. The CDR3 spells CASSFRSGQTNQPQHF. The CDR3 DNA reads as TGTGCCAGCAGTTTTAGGTCTGGGCAGACAAATCAGCCCCAGCATTTT.